Reported below is one TCR beta chain. Some clones are missing from TCRdb's copy, which holds only in-frame ones; the method was immunoSEQ multiplex PCR. Of about 100,000 clones listed, 87% are singletons. The record originates from a study of blood T cell repertoires in COVID-19. V was trimmed by 3 bases and J by 7 bases, leaving 10 bases between them. The CDR3 runs 14 residues. Germline CDR1 is MNHEY and CDR2 is SMNVEV (reference sequence). Sequencing was done on a sample of peripheral blood. The chain recombines TRBV27 with TRBJ1-6, with D possibly matching TRBD1 (6 bases). This clonotype was obtained from a man aged 25-45 years in a cohort sampled during active COVID-19. CDR3 region: CASSFWTANSPLHF. The CDR3 DNA reads TGTGCCAGCAGTTTCTGGACAGCAAATTCACCCCTCCACTTT.